Listed here are 24 T cell receptor beta chains from one sample, sequenced in a study of identical twins. TCRdb analysed the 5' RACE reads with MiXCR anew, one entry per CDR3 protein. This sample has some 240,000 distinct CDR3 sequences, with around 8.8% found just once. Another study also made use of these data, one on yellow fever vaccine responses in identical twins.

Sequencing input: CD8+ T cells sorted from blood. The receptors shown here come from a woman between 18 and 29 years old in good health.

DNA of the CDR3: TGTGCCAGTAGTGAGGCAGGGAGGGGCAATGAGCAGTTCTTC. Amino acid sequence: CASSEAGRGNEQFF. This chain uses TRBV19 with TRBJ2-1, with 7 nucleotides matching TRBD2. In germline, CDR1 is LNHDA, CDR2 SQIVND (reference sequence). CDR3 size: 14 residues. V was clipped by 5 bases and J by 6 bases; unmatched bases: 7.

This clonotype was seen only a few times. The chain has TRBV5-1 and TRBJ1-1; no reliable D call. This CDR3 has 13 residues. V was pared by 0 bases and J by 4 bases, with 7 bases between. In germline, CDR1 is SGHRS, CDR2 YFSETQ. CDR3 DNA sequence: TGCGCCAGCAGCTTGGGGTGGGTCACTGAAGCTTTCTTT. As protein: CASSLGWVTEAFF.

CDR3 nucleotides: TGTGCCATCAGTGAGTCGAGGGAGACCGGGGAGCTGTTTTTT. It codes for CAISESRETGELFF. The J gene is TRBJ2-2, the V gene TRBV10-3, with D possibly matching TRBD2 (5 bases). V lost 0 bases to trimming and J lost 5 bases, with 7 bases between them. Germline V gives CDR1 ENHRY, CDR2 SYGVKD. The CDR3 is 14 amino acids.

This clonotype was seen at least ten times. The chain has TRBV12-3 or TRBV12-4 and TRBJ2-1, with 10 bases that match TRBD2. Unmatched junction bases numbered 6, after V lost 5 bases and J lost 8 bases. The CDR3 extends over 14 amino acids. The CDR3 DNA reads as TGTGCCAGCAGTCCCCTCGGGACTAGCGATGAGCAGTTCTTC. Its protein is CASSPLGTSDEQFF.

This clonotype was seen more than once but under ten times. This chain links TRBV5-1 with TRBJ2-3; 9 bases are shared with TRBD2. The V segment lost 3 bases and the J segment 4 bases; nucleotides outside the gene matches: 9. Germline CDR1 reads SGHRS; CDR2 reads YFSETQ. This CDR3 has 16 amino acids. The CDR3 DNA sequence: TGCGCCAGCAGCTCCCTGAGCGGGAGGAGCGCAGATACGCAGTATTTT. Amino acid sequence: CASSSLSGRSADTQYF. Full variable domain (missing parts from reference TRBV5-1 and TRBJ2-3): KAGVTQTPRYLIKTRGQQVTLSCSPISGHRSVSWYQQTPGQGLQFLFEYFSETQRNKGNFPGRFSGRQFSNSRSEMNVSTLELGDSALYLCASSSLSGRSADTQYFGPGTRLTVL.

For the CDR3, the DNA is TGTGCCAGCAGTTTATATGCCCGGGACTTGGGAGGACTGTTTTTT. It codes for CASSLYARDLGGLFF. The chain links TRBV27 to TRBJ2-2, with D perhaps matching TRBD2 (6 bases). The CDR3 extends over 15 amino acids. V was trimmed by 1 base and J by 14 bases, leaving 20 bases between them. Germline V lookup: CDR1 MNHEY, CDR2 SMNVEV (reference sequence).

J is TRBJ1-4 and V is TRBV27; no reliable D call. V was pared by 6 bases and J by 5 bases, with 13 bases between. The V gene's germline CDR1 is MNHEY and CDR2 SMNVEV (reference sequence). This CDR3 contains 14 residues. The CDR3 here is CASSPRGRNEKLFF. The CDR3, as DNA: TGTGCCAGCAGCCCCCGGGGTAGAAATGAAAAACTGTTTTTT. The entire variable domain, with the rest obtained from reference TRBV27 and TRBJ1-4, is as follows: EAQVTQNPRYLITVTGKKLTVTCSQNMNHEYMSWYRQDPGLGLRQIYYSMNVEVTDKGDVPEGYKVSRKEKRNFPLILESPSPNQTSLYFCASSPRGRNEKLFFGSGTQLSVL.

The chain uses TRBV2 and TRBJ2-4; no clear D. The CDR3 is made up of 15 amino acids. Trimming pared 3 bases from V and 0 bases from J, leaving 9 bases between. CDR1 and CDR2 from the germline V gene are SNHLY and FYNNEI. The CDR3 DNA sequence: TGTGCCAGCAGTGACGAGGTTCTAGCCAAAAACATTCAGTACTTC. Residues: CASSDEVLAKNIQYF.

This sequence joins TRBV7-8 and TRBJ2-7; the match to TRBD2 covers 16 bases. CDR3 length: 17 amino acids. V was clipped by 5 bases and J by 3 bases; unmatched bases: 7. CDR1 and CDR2 from the germline V gene are SGHVS and FQNEAQ. Here the CDR3 reads CASSPGLAGGVDYEQYF. The CDR3, as DNA: TGTGCCAGCAGCCCGGGACTAGCGGGGGGGGTAGACTACGAGCAGTACTTC.

This clonotype has at least ten counts. This chain joins TRBV27 and TRBJ2-7; TRBD2 matches at 10 bases. V was clipped by 8 bases and J by 4 bases; unmatched bases: 2. This CDR3 comprises 12 residues. CDR1 MNHEY and CDR2 SMNVEV come from the germline V gene (reference sequence). The CDR3 DNA follows: TGTGCCAGCGCACTAGCGGGATACGAGCAGTACTTC. Protein sequence: CASALAGYEQYF.

This clonotype showed up just a few times. V is TRBV27 and J is TRBJ2-5; D call uncertain. V was trimmed by 4 bases and J by 5 bases, leaving 11 bases between them. The CDR3 has 13 amino acids. Germline V gene sequence: CDR1 MNHEY, CDR2 SMNVEV (reference sequence). CDR3 coding DNA: TGTGCCAGCAGTTCTCCGATGGGGGAGACCCAGTACTTC. This gives the protein CASSSPMGETQYF.

This clonotype was seen many times. This rearrangement joins TRBV29-1 to TRBJ2-7; D is possibly TRBD2 (5 bases). CDR1 is SQVTM and CDR2 is ANQGSEA in the germline V gene. Trimming removed 5 bases from V and 3 bases from J, with 14 bases in between. The CDR3 runs to 13 residues. CDR3 region: CSVHDSEVYEQYF. The DNA for the CDR3 is TGCAGCGTTCACGATAGCGAGGTCTACGAGCAGTACTTC.

V gene TRBV20-1 combines with J gene TRBJ2-1; D possibly corresponds to TRBD2 (6 bases). Trimming took off 0 bases at V and 14 bases at J, with 23 bases between the two ends. This CDR3 is 15 amino acids long. CDR1 is DFQATT and CDR2 is SNEGSKA in the germline V gene (reference sequence). The CDR3 spells CSARDVASDSWEEFF. For the CDR3, the DNA is TGCAGTGCTAGAGATGTCGCTAGCGATAGTTGGGAGGAGTTCTTC.

This clonotype has only a few counts. CDR3: CASSLGAEEKLFF. In DNA form, the CDR3 reads TGTGCCAGCAGCCTAGGGGCAGAAGAAAAACTGTTTTTT. This sequence joins TRBV9 and TRBJ1-4; a possible D gene is TRBD1 (5 bases). This CDR3 comprises 13 residues. Per the germline V gene, CDR1 is SGDLS and CDR2 is YYNGEE. Trimming cost V 4 bases and J 8 bases, with 12 bases left between them.

Only a few counts were recorded for this clonotype. DNA of the CDR3: TGTGCCAGCAGCTCAGCGGGAGGTCTTCCCGGGGAGCTGTTTTTT. Protein: CASSSAGGLPGELFF. The genes are TRBV7-9 and TRBJ2-2; the match to TRBD2 covers 9 bases. The CDR3 is 15 amino acids. Per germline, CDR1 SEHNR and CDR2 FQNEAQ (reference sequence). V lost 4 bases, J lost 6 bases, and 6 bases stayed unmatched.

This clonotype occurred many times. The chain employs TRBV6-1 and TRBJ1-1, with D perhaps matching TRBD1 (5 bases). With 0 bases removed from V and 5 bases from J, the gap between germline ends came to 13 bases. The CDR3 is made up of 15 amino acids. CDR1 and CDR2 (germline): MNHNS, SASEGT. The CDR3 region has the DNA TGTGCCAGCAGTGAAGCTGTGAGGGGAGGAACTGAAGCTTTCTTT. Its translation is CASSEAVRGGTEAFF.

The V gene is TRBV28, the J gene TRBJ2-1, with 7 bases aligning to TRBD1. V was clipped by 6 bases and J by 6 bases; unmatched bases: 17. The CDR3 is 17 amino acids. The germline CDR1 and CDR2 sequences are MDHEN and SYDVKM. CDR3 DNA sequence: TGTGCCAGCAGCCGAATTCCTGACAGGGTAGATGGCAATGAGCAGTTCTTC. Translation: CASSRIPDRVDGNEQFF.

This clonotype was counted many times. CDR3 in amino acids: CSVEIQGAPYNEQFF. CDR3 sequence (DNA): TGCAGCGTTGAGATTCAGGGGGCCCCTTACAATGAGCAGTTCTTC. The J gene is TRBJ2-1, the V gene TRBV29-1, with 8 positions matching TRBD1. The CDR3 totals 15 residues. CDR1 is SQVTM, CDR2 ANQGSEA, per germline. The ends lost 3 bases at V and 4 bases at J; junction bases unmatched: 8.

This clonotype was seen at least ten times. The rearrangement links TRBV4-2 to TRBJ2-3; D remains unclear. V lost 1 base and J lost 0, with 11 bases in between. The germline gives CDR1 LGHNA, CDR2 YNFKEQ. There are 16 residues in the CDR3. In DNA, the CDR3 is TGTGCCAGCAGCCAAGTTGGATCGTCTAGCACAGATACGCAGTATTTT. This gives the protein CASSQVGSSSTDTQYF.

This clonotype has at least ten counts. The J gene is TRBJ2-5, the V gene TRBV7-2; D unresolved. V was pared by 11 bases and J by 0 bases, with 7 bases between. Germline V CDR1 and CDR2: SGHTA, FQGNSA. This CDR3 has 11 residues. CDR3 sequence (DNA): TGTGCCGTATGGAACCAAGAGACCCAGTACTTC. Its protein is CAVWNQETQYF.

This chain uses TRBV6-2 or TRBV6-3 with TRBJ2-7; D is unclear. Trimming shortened V by 2 bases and J by 4 bases, and 6 bases separated the two germline ends. This CDR3 comprises 12 residues. Germline lookup yields CDR1 MNHEY and CDR2 SVGEGT. The CDR3 sequence is CASSYKVYEQYF. The CDR3 DNA sequence: TGTGCCAGCAGTTACAAAGTTTACGAGCAGTACTTC.

This clonotype was detected many times. The gene calls are TRBV6-2 or TRBV6-3 and TRBJ2-1, with D maybe TRBD1 (6 bases). Germline assignment: CDR1 MNHEY and CDR2 SVGEGT. V lost 9 bases to trimming and J lost 5 bases, with 14 bases between them. The CDR3 is 13 amino acids. The CDR3 DNA is TGTGCCAGTTCCACAGGGCCGAACAATGAGCAGTTCTTC. It specifies CASSTGPNNEQFF.

The table lists this clonotype with many counts. This chain links TRBV7-2 with TRBJ2-7; the D gene is possibly TRBD1 (6 bases). V was shortened by 5 bases and J by 2 bases, with 13 bases between the two germline ends. The CDR3 is made up of 14 amino acids. Germline-derived CDR1 and CDR2 are SGHTA and FQGNSA. CDR3 in DNA: TGTGCCAGCAGCCCGACAGGCACGACCTACGAGCAGTACTTC. Encoded protein: CASSPTGTTYEQYF.

The genes are TRBV9 and TRBJ1-1; TRBD1 matches 8 bases. V lost 4 bases to trimming and J lost 1 base; unmatched junction nucleotides: 3. The V gene's germline CDR1 is SGDLS and CDR2 YYNGEE. The CDR3 is 14 amino acids. CDR3 sequence reads: CASSPDRANTEAFF. The CDR3 bases are TGTGCCAGCAGCCCGGACAGGGCGAACACTGAAGCTTTCTTT.